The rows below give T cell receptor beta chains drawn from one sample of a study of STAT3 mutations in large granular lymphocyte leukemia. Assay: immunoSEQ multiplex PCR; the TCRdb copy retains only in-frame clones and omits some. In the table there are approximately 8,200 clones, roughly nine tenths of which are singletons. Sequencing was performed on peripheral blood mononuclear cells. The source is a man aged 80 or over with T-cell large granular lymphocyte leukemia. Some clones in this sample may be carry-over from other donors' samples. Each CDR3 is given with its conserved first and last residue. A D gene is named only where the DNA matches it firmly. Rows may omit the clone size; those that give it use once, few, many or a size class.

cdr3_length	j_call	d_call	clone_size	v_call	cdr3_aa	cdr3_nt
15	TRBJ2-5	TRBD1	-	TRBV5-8	CASSYGQGAKETQYF	TGTGCCAGCAGCTACGGACAGGGCGCGAAAGAGACCCAGTACTTC
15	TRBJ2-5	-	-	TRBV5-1	CASSLEGWYQETQYF	TGCGCCAGCAGCTTGGAGGGATGGTACCAAGAGACCCAGTACTTC
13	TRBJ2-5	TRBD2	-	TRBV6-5	CASRKSSGQTQYF	TGTGCCAGCAGGAAGTCTAGCGGACAGACCCAGTACTTC
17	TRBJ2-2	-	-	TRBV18	CASSPPIRALNTGELFF	TGTGCCAGCTCACCACCCATCAGGGCCCTGAACACCGGGGAGCTGTTTTTT
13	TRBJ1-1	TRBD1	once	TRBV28	CAIATGQDTEAFF	TGTGCCATCGCGACAGGGCAGGACACTGAAGCTTTCTTT
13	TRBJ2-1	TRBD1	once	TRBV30	CAWSNGTGPVLFF	TGTGCCTGGAGTAACGGGACAGGTCCTGTCCTTTTCTTC
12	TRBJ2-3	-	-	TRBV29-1	CSASFGTDTQYF	TGCAGCGCTAGCTTCGGCACAGATACGCAGTATTTT
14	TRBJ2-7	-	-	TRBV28	CASRGQGRTNEQYF	TGTGCCAGCAGGGGGCAGGGGCGTACCAACGAGCAGTACTTC
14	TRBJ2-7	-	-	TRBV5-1	CASSLGRIVYEQYF	TGCGCCAGCAGCTTGGGGAGAATTGTCTACGAGCAGTACTTC
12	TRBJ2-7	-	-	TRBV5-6	CASGETDYEQYF	TGTGCCAGCGGAGAGACAGACTACGAGCAGTACTTC
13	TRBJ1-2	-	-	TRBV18	CASSPDSNYGYTF	TGTGCCAGCTCACCAGACAGCAACTATGGCTACACCTTC
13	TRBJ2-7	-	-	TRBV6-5	CASTRGRGYEQYF	TGTGCCAGCACCCGAGGGCGGGGTTACGAGCAGTACTTC